This TCR beta chain stems from a study of T cell changes during pregnancy in multiple sclerosis. J was trimmed by 9 bases and V by 3 bases; bases with no gene match: 7. Per germline, CDR1 ENHRY and CDR2 SYGVKD. The CDR3 loop spans 13 amino acids. The repertoire was sequenced with immunoSEQ multiplex PCR; TCRdb's copy has only in-frame clones and lacks some. The repertoire holds about 33,000 clones, with roughly nine tenths as singletons. The starting material was CD4+ T cells from peripheral blood mononuclear cells, obtained in the third trimester of pregnancy. V and J are TRBV10-3 and TRBJ1-1, with TRBD1 matching 7 bases. This receptor was identified in a female donor in good health, enrolled as a control in a pregnancy study. The CDR3, as DNA: TGTGCCATCAGTGACAGGGGGGATTACAAAGCTTTCTTT. Its translation: CAISDRGDYKAFF.